The text below deals with one T cell receptor beta chain. Its antigen remains unknown. Healthy individuals who donated bone marrow served as the donors. This sample was included in a study of cytomegalovirus exposure and HLA in healthy donors. Overall study findings and caveats: The study labeled more than 150 TCR beta chains cytomegalovirus-associated. Analyzed later, most CMV-associated TCR beta chains appeared HLA-restricted.

The PCR contained 60 Vbeta and 13 Jbeta primers. How the authors handled the data: In a later analysis, of 79 million or so unique beta chains, about 11 million appeared in at least two donors. TCRdb keeps only in-frame clones here, not all; method: immunoSEQ multiplex PCR. D and trimming were read from the DNA, whereas the V and J calls and clone size are those reported in that table. Of just under 95,000 clones in the sample, roughly 80% were seen once. This CDR3 has 14 amino acids. Germline CDR1 and CDR2: SGHTA and FQGNSA. V was cut by 2 bases and J by 5 bases, with 13 bases left in between. The rearrangement joins TRBV7-2 to TRBJ2-7; D is perhaps TRBD2 (5 bases). The sequenced sample was PBMCs. The sequence derives from a girl aged 2-9 years in good health and CMV-seropositive. The CDR3 region is CASSLSWTPNEQYF. In DNA, the CDR3 is TGTGCCAGCAGCTTAAGTTGGACTCCCAACGAGCAGTACTTC.